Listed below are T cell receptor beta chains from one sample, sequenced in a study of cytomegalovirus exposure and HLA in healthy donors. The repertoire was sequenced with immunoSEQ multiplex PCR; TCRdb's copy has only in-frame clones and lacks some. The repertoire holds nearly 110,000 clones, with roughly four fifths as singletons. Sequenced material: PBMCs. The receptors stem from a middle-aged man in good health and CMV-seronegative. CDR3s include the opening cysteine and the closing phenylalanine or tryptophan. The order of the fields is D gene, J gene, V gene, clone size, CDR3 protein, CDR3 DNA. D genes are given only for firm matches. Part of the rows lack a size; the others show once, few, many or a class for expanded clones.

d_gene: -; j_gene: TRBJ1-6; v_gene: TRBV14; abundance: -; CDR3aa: CASSQRRESPLHF; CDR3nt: TGTGCCAGCAGCCAAAGGAGGGAGTCACCCCTCCACTTT
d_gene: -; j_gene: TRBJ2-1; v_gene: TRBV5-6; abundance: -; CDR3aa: CASSVSGIRSNEQFF; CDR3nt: TGTGCCAGCAGCGTATCCGGGATTCGAAGCAATGAGCAGTTCTTC
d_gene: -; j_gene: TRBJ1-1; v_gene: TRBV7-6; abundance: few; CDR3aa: CASSLSDRNTEAFF; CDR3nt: TGTGCCAGCAGCTTATCGGACAGAAACACTGAAGCTTTCTTT
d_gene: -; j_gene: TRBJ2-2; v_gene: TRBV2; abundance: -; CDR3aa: CASRFTANTGELFF; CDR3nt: TGTGCCAGCAGGTTTACAGCGAACACCGGGGAGCTGTTTTTT
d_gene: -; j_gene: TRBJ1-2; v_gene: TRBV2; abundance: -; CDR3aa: CASHAGGFYGYTF; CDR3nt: TGTGCCAGCCACGCTGGGGGGTTCTATGGCTACACCTTC
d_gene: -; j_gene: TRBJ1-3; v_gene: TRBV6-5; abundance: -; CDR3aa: CASSLISGNTIYF; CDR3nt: TGTGCCAGCAGCCTAATCTCTGGAAACACCATATATTTT
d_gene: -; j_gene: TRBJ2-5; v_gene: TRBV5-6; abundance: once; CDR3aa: CASSFEGSQETQYF; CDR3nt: TGTGCCAGCAGCTTTGAAGGGAGCCAAGAGACCCAGTACTTC
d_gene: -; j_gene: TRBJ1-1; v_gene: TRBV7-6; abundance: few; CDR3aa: CASSLDRNTEAFF; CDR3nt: TGTGCCAGCAGCCTGGACAGGAACACTGAAGCTTTCTTT
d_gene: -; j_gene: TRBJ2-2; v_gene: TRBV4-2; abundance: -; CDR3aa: CASSQEGQNTGELFF; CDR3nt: TGTGCCAGCAGCCAAGAGGGGCAGAACACCGGGGAGCTGTTTTTT
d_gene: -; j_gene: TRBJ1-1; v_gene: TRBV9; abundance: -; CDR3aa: CASSVGRGLDYTEAFF; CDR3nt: TGTGCCAGCAGCGTAGGTCGGGGACTGGATTACACTGAAGCTTTCTTT
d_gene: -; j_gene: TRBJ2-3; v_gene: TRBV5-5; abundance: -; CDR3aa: CASSFSSDTQYF; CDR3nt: TGTGCCAGCAGCTTTTCTTCAGATACGCAGTATTTT
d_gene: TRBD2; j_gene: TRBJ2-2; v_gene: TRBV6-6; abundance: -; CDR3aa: CASSYGRANTGELFF; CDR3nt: TGTGCCAGCAGTTATGGGAGGGCGAACACCGGGGAGCTGTTTTTT
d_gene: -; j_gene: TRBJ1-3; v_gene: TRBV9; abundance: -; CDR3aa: CASSELTSGNTIYF; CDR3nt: TGTGCCAGCAGCGAGCTCACGTCTGGAAACACCATATATTTT
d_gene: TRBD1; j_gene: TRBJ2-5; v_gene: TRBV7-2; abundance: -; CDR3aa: CASSLAGQSQETQYF; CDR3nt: TGTGCCAGCAGCTTAGCGGGACAGTCCCAAGAGACCCAGTACTTC
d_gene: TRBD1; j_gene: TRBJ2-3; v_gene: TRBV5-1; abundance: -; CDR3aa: CASSLDGQGRIDTQYF; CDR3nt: TGCGCCAGCAGCTTGGATGGACAGGGGCGGATAGATACGCAGTATTTT
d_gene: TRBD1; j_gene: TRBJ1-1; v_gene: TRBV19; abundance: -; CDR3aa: CATRQGGMNTEAFF; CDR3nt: TGTGCCACCCGACAGGGGGGCATGAACACTGAAGCTTTCTTT
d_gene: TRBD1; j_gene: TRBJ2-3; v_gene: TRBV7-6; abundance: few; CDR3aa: CASSPTGSTQYF; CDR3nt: TGTGCCAGCAGCCCGACAGGGAGTACGCAGTATTTT
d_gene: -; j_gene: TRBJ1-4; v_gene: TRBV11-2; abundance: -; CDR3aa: CASSLNRARAEKLFF; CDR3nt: TGTGCCAGCAGCCTCAACAGGGCCCGCGCTGAAAAACTGTTTTTT
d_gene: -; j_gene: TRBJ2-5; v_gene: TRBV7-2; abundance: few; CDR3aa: CASVPPGTRETQYF; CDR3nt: TGTGCCAGCGTTCCTCCAGGGACTCGAGAGACCCAGTACTTC
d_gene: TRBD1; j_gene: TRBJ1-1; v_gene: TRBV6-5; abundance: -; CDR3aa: CASRDRGLTEAFF; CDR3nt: TGTGCCAGCAGGGACAGGGGATTAACTGAAGCTTTCTTT
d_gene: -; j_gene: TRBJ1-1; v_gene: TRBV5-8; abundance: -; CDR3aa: CASSLAPGVGTEAFF; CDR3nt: TGTGCCAGCAGCTTGGCCCCAGGGGTTGGCACTGAAGCTTTCTTT
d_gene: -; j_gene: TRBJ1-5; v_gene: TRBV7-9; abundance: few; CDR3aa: CASSFGGDQPQHF; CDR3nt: TGTGCCAGCAGCTTCGGGGGGGATCAGCCCCAGCATTTT
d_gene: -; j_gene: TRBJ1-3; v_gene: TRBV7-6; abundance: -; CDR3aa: CASSSPRQGNTIYF; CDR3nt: TGTGCCAGCAGCTCCCCTCGTCAGGGAAACACCATATATTTT
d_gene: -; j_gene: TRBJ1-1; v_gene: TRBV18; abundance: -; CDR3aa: CASSPSRDTEAFF; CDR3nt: TGTGCCAGCTCACCATCCAGGGACACTGAAGCTTTCTTT
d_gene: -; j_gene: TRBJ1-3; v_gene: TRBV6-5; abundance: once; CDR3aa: CASSFKTAKPGNTIYF; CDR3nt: TGTGCCAGCAGTTTCAAGACTGCTAAACCTGGAAACACCATATATTTT
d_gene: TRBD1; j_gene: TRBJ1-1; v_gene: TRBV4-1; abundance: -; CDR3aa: CASSHRDRDVKAFF; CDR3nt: TGCGCCAGCAGCCATAGAGACAGGGACGTCAAAGCTTTCTTT
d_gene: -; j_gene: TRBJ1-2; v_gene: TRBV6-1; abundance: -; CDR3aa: CASSEGTVNNYGYTF; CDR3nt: TGTGCCAGCAGTGAGGGGACTGTCAATAACTATGGCTACACCTTC
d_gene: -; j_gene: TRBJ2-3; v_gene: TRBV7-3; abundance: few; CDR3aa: CASTPMPGGPTDTQYF; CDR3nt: TGTGCCAGCACCCCAATGCCGGGGGGCCCAACAGATACGCAGTATTTT
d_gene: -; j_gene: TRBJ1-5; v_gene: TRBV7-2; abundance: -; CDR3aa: CASSLRTQGQPQHF; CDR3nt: TGTGCCAGCAGCTTAAGGACACAAGGCCAGCCCCAGCATTTT
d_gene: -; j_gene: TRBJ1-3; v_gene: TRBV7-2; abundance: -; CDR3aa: CASSQSGPGNTIYF; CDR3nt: TGTGCCAGCAGCCAATCGGGTCCGGGAAACACCATATATTTT
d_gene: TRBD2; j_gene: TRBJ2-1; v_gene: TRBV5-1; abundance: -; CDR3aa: CASSLGGGSYNEQFF; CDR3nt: TGCGCCAGCAGCTTGGGCGGGGGTTCCTACAATGAGCAGTTCTTC
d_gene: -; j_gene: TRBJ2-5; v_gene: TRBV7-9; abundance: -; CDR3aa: CASSSGGSGSQETQYF; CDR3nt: TGTGCCAGCAGCTCAGGGGGTTCCGGGAGCCAAGAGACCCAGTACTTC
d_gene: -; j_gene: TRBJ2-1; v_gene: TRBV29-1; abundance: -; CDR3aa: CSVVPSVEPEQFF; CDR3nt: TGCAGCGTTGTGCCCTCGGTGGAGCCTGAGCAGTTCTTC
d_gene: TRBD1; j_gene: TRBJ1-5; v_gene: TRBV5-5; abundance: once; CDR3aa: CASSRTGYSNQPQHF; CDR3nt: TGTGCCAGCAGCCGGACAGGATATAGCAATCAGCCCCAGCATTTT
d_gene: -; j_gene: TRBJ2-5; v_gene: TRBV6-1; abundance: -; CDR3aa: CASSPTGGKETQYF; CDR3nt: TGTGCCAGCAGTCCTACAGGTGGAAAAGAGACCCAGTACTTC
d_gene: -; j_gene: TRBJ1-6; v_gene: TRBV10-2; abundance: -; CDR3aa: CASSDPGTNSPLHF; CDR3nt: TGCGCCAGCAGTGACCCGGGTACTAATTCACCCCTCCACTTT
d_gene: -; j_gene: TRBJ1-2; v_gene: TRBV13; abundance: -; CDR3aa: CASSLVGTIYGYTF; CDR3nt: TGTGCCAGCAGCTTAGTCGGGACAATCTATGGCTACACCTTC
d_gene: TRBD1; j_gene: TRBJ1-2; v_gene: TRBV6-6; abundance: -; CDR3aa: CASTLGQTYGYTF; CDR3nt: TGTGCCAGCACTCTGGGACAGACCTATGGCTACACCTTC
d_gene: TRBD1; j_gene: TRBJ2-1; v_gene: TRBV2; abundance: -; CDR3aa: CASSVEQGAYNEQFF; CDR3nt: TGTGCCAGCAGTGTAGAACAGGGGGCCTACAATGAGCAGTTCTTC
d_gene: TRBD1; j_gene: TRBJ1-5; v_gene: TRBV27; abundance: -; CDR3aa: CASRRTGNNQPQHF; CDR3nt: TGTGCCAGCAGGAGGACAGGGAACAATCAGCCCCAGCATTTT
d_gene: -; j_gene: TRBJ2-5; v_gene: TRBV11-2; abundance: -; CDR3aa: CASSLGTVRETQYF; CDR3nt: TGTGCCAGCAGCCTAGGTACTGTCCGGGAGACCCAGTACTTC
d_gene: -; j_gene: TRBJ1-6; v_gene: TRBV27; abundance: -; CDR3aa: CASSIQGVLDSPLHF; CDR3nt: TGTGCCAGCAGTATACAGGGCGTTCTAGATTCACCCCTCCACTTT
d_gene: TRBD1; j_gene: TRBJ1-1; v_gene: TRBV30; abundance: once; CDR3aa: CAWRGQLNTEAFF; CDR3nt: TGTGCCTGGAGGGGACAGCTGAACACTGAAGCTTTCTTT
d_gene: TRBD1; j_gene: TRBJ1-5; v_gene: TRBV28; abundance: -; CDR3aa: CASSLLQGFNQPQHF; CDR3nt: TGTGCCAGCAGTTTATTACAGGGGTTCAATCAGCCCCAGCATTTT
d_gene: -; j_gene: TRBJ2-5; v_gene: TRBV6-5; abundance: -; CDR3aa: CASSYDRRHQETQYF; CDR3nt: TGTGCCAGCAGTTACGATCGGCGGCACCAAGAGACCCAGTACTTC
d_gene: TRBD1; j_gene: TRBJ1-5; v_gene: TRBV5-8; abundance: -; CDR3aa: CASSLVTGADRYSNQPQHF; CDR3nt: TGTGCCAGCAGCTTGGTTACAGGGGCCGATCGGTATAGCAATCAGCCCCAGCATTTT
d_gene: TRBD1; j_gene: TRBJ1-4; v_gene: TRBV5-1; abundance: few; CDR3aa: CASSLYGTGNEKLFF; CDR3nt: TGCGCCAGCAGCTTGTACGGGACAGGGAATGAAAAACTGTTTTTT
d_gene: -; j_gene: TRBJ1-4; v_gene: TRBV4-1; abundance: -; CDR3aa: CASSQENRDGEKLFF; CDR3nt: TGCGCCAGCAGCCAAGAGAACAGGGATGGTGAAAAACTGTTTTTT
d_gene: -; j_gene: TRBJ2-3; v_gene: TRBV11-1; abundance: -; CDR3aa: CASSLERTAGPDTQYF; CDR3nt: TGTGCCAGCAGCTTAGAAAGGACCGCGGGGCCAGATACGCAGTATTTT